The entry below describes one T cell receptor beta chain. What it binds is unknown. TCRdb's table, derived via immunoSEQ multiplex PCR, lists solely in-frame clones and lacks some. The data contain 250,000 to 300,000 clones, 80% to 90% of them singletons. The data stem from a study of cytomegalovirus exposure and HLA in healthy donors. Notes on the study in general: Per published reports, the classifier diagnosed cytomegalovirus status with high specificity and sensitivity. About 180 TCR beta chains were listed as cytomegalovirus-associated.

Germline values: CDR1 KGHSH, CDR2 LQKENI. The CDR3 totals 14 residues. The ends lost 1 base at V and 8 bases at J; junction bases unmatched: 4. The donors were in the approximately 130-subject validation cohort; that cohort was separate from the approximately 700-subject first cohort. The sequencing sample was made of PBMCs. This clonotype originated in a woman under 30 in good health and CMV-seronegative. This chain links TRBV18 with TRBJ2-1; the match to TRBD1 covers 8 bases. The CDR3 is CASSPQDREDEQFF. For the CDR3, the DNA is TGTGCCAGCTCACCACAGGACAGGGAAGATGAGCAGTTCTTC. The whole variable domain, remainder taken from reference TRBV18 and TRBJ2-1, is NAGVMQNPRHLVRRRGQEARLRCSPMKGHSHVYWYRQLPEEGLKFMVYLQKENIIDESGMPKERFSAEFPKEGPSILRIQQVVRGDSAAYFCASSPQDREDEQFFGPGTRLTVL.